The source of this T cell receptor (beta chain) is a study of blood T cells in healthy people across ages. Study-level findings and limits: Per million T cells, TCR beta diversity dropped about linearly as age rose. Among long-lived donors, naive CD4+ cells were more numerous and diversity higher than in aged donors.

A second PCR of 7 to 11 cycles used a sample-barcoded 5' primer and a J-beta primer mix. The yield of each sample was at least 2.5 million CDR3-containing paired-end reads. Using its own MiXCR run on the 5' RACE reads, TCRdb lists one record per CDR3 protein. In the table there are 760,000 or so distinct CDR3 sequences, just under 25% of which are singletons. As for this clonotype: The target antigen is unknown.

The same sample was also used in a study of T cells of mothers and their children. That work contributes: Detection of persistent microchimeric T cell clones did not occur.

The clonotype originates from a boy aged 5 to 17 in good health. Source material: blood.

CDR3 coding DNA: TGCAGTGCTGGACTAGCCAATGAGCAGTTCTTC. Translation: CSAGLANEQFF. The chain combines TRBV20-1 with TRBJ2-1; 8 nucleotides align to TRBD2. The CDR3 consists of 11 residues. The V and J ends lost 5 bases and 6 bases, in that order; junction bases with no gene match: 0. Germline lookup yields CDR1 DFQATT and CDR2 SNEGSKA (reference sequence).